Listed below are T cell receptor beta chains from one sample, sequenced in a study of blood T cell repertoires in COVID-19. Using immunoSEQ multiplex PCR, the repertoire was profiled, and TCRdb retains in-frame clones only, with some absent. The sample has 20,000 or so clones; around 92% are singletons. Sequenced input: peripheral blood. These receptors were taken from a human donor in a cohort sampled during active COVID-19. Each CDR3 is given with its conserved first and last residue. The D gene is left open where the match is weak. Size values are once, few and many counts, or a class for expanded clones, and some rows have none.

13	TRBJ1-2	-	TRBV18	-	TGTGCCAGCTCACCACCCGACTCCTATGGCTACACCTTC	CASSPPDSYGYTF
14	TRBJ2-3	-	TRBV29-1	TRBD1	TGCAGCGTTGATCTCCAGGGGGGCACAGATACGCAGTATTTT	CSVDLQGGTDTQYF
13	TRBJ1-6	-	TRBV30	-	TGTGCCTGGAGCGGGAGAGATAATTCACCCCTCCACTTT	CAWSGRDNSPLHF
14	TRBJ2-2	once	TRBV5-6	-	TGTGCCAGCAACCGGGGGATGAACACCGGGGAGCTGTTTTTT	CASNRGMNTGELFF
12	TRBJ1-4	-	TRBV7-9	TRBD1	TGTGCCGGAGACAGGGCAAATGAAAAACTGTTTTTT	CAGDRANEKLFF
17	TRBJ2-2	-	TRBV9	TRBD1	TGTGCCAGCAGCGTCACAGGGGGCGCGTGGGCCACCGGGGAGCTGTTTTTT	CASSVTGGAWATGELFF
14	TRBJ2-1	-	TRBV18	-	TGTGCCAGCTCACCACCTCACGGAGCGGCTGAGCAGTTCTTC	CASSPPHGAAEQFF
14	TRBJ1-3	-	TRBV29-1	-	TGCAGCGCTGTCGTATGGGGGCAGGGAAACACCATATATTTT	CSAVVWGQGNTIYF
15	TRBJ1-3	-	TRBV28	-	TGTGCCAGCAGTTTTGACAGGATCGCTGGAAACACCATATATTTT	CASSFDRIAGNTIYF
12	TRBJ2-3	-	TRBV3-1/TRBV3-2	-	TGTGCCAGCAGCCAAGGTGGCGGTACGCAGTATTTT	CASSQGGGTQYF
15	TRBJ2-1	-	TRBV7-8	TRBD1	TGTGCCAGCAGCGCTATACAGGGGGCGCGCGATGAGCAGTTCTTC	CASSAIQGARDEQFF
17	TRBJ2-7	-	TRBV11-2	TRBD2	TGTGCCAGCAGCTTAGAAAAAGGATGGCGGGAGGGCCACGAGCAGTACTTC	CASSLEKGWREGHEQYF
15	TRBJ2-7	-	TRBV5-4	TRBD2	TGTGCCAGCAGCTGGGGGGGCACTAGCGGTAACGAGCAGTACTTC	CASSWGGTSGNEQYF
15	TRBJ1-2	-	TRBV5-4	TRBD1	TGTGCCAGCAGCTTTCCGGGACAGGGTACCGGTGGCTACACCTTC	CASSFPGQGTGGYTF
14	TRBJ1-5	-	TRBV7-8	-	TGTGCCAGCAGCTTACAGGGGAACAATCAGCCCCAGCATTTT	CASSLQGNNQPQHF
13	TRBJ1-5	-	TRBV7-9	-	TGTGCCAGCAGCTTAACAGGGAGTCAGCCCCAGCATTTT	CASSLTGSQPQHF
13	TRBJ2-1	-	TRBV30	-	TGTGCCTGGAGTGTAGGGGGAGTTGATGAGCAGTTCTTC	CAWSVGGVDEQFF
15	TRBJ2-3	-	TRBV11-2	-	TGTGCCAGCAGCTTAGATCGGGGGAACACAAATACGCAGTATTTT	CASSLDRGNTNTQYF
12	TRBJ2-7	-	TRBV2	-	TGTGCCAGCAGGGAAGACAGCTACGAGCAGTACTTC	CASREDSYEQYF
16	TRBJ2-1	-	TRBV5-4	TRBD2	TGTGCCAGCAGCTTGGCAGCGGGAGGGCCCGCCAACGAGCAGTTCTTC	CASSLAAGGPANEQFF
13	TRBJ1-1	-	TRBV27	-	TGTGCCAGCAGGACAGGAATGAACACTGAAGCTTTCTTT	CASRTGMNTEAFF
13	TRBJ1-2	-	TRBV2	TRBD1	TGTGCCAGCGGTATAGACAGGGACTCGGGCTACACCTTC	CASGIDRDSGYTF
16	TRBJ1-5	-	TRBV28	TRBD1	TGTGCCAGCAGTTTACTCGGACAGGGTGGGGATCAGCCCCAGCATTTT	CASSLLGQGGDQPQHF
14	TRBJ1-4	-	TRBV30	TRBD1	TGTGCCTGGAGTGTTAAGGACAGGGGTGAAAAACTGTTTTTT	CAWSVKDRGEKLFF
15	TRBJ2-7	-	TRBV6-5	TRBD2	TGTGCCAGCAGAAGATCGGGACTAGGAGAGTACGAGCAGTACTTC	CASRRSGLGEYEQYF
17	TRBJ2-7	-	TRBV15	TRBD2	TGTGCCACCAGCAGAGATCGAGGAGCGGGAGGGCCCGACGAGCAGTACTTC	CATSRDRGAGGPDEQYF
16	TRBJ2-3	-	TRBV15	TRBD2	TGTGCCACCAGCAGAGAAGACTTAGCGGGAGTCGATACGCAGTATTTT	CATSREDLAGVDTQYF
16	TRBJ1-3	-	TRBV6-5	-	TGTGCCAGCAGTTATGACTCCTTCAGCTCTGGAAACACCATATATTTT	CASSYDSFSSGNTIYF
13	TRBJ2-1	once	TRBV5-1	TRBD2	TGCGCCAGCAGCTTAATTCCGGGGGGTGAGCAGTTCTTC	CASSLIPGGEQFF
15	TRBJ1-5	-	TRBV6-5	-	TGTGCCAGCACCTCGGACATAAGGGGCAATCAGCCCCAGCATTTT	CASTSDIRGNQPQHF
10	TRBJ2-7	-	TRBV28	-	TGTGCCAGCAGTGCGAGGGAGCAGTACTTC	CASSAREQYF
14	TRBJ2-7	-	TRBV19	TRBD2	TGTGCCAGTAGTCCGGGGACTAGCGGCTACGAGCAGTACTTC	CASSPGTSGYEQYF
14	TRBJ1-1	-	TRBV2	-	TGTGCCAGCTCAAGGGGCCTATACAACACTGAAGCTTTCTTT	CASSRGLYNTEAFF
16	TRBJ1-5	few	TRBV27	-	TGTGCCAGCAGTTTGAGTTGGGGAGATCGCAATCAGCCCCAGCATTTT	CASSLSWGDRNQPQHF
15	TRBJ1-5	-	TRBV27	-	TGTGCCAGCAGTTTCTGGGCAGGGGATAATCAGCCCCAGCATTTT	CASSFWAGDNQPQHF